This is a list of T cell receptor beta chains from one sample in a study of T cell responses to AZD1222 COVID-19 vaccine. Repertoires were generated with immunoSEQ multiplex PCR, while TCRdb's copy carries only in-frame clones and drops some. The table has about 110,000 clones, about nine tenths seen once. The source material was peripheral blood, sampled on day 0 of AZD1222 vaccination. The receptors stem from an adult in good health. The CDR3 runs from the conserved cysteine through the conserved F or W. A D gene is named only where the DNA matches it firmly. Size values are once, few and many counts, or a class for expanded clones, and some rows have none.

J	D	V	size	CDR3	DNA
TRBJ1-5	TRBD1	TRBV2	.	CASNRDSSSNQPQHF	TGTGCCAGCAATAGGGACAGTTCTAGCAATCAGCCCCAGCATTTT
TRBJ2-1	TRBD2	TRBV10-1	.	CASSLGTSGNEQFF	TGCGCCAGCAGTCTCGGGACTAGCGGCAATGAGCAGTTCTTC
TRBJ1-4	.	TRBV4-2	once	CASSLADPGGEKLFF	TGTGCCAGCAGCCTAGCCGACCCCGGCGGGGAAAAACTGTTTTTT
TRBJ1-5	.	TRBV2	.	CASRGGDYQPQHF	TGTGCCAGCAGGGGAGGGGACTATCAGCCCCAGCATTTT
TRBJ1-1	.	TRBV20-1	once	CSARGRTEAFF	TGCAGTGCTAGGGGACGGACTGAAGCTTTCTTT
TRBJ2-7	TRBD2	TRBV30	once	CAWSLAGVYEQYF	TGTGCCTGGAGTTTAGCGGGGGTCTACGAGCAGTACTTC
TRBJ1-2	TRBD1	TRBV10-3	.	CAITDRDAGNYGYTF	TGTGCCATCACCGACAGGGACGCAGGGAACTATGGCTACACCTTC
TRBJ1-5	TRBD1	TRBV23-1	.	CASSHGQGVWSNQPQHF	TGCGCCAGCAGTCATGGACAGGGTGTTTGGAGCAATCAGCCCCAGCATTTT
TRBJ1-1	TRBD1	TRBV24-1	.	CATSDSGTAEMSTEAFF	TGTGCCACCAGTGACAGCGGGACAGCGGAGATGAGCACTGAAGCTTTCTTT
TRBJ1-1	TRBD1	TRBV6-4	.	CASSWGQGNTEAFF	TGTGCCAGCAGTTGGGGACAGGGAAACACTGAAGCTTTCTTT
TRBJ1-1	.	TRBV29-1	.	CSVDRHSGSPNTEAFF	TGCAGCGTTGATCGACACTCCGGGAGCCCTAACACTGAAGCTTTCTTT
TRBJ2-7	.	TRBV15	.	CATSRARTEYPEQYF	TGTGCCACCAGCAGAGCCCGGACTGAGTACCCCGAGCAGTACTTC
TRBJ1-5	TRBD1	TRBV2	few	CASSSDRGQPQHF	TGTGCCAGCAGTTCTGACAGGGGCCAGCCCCAGCATTTT
TRBJ2-1	TRBD1	TRBV2	.	CASSAQGVAYNEQFF	TGTGCCAGCAGTGCCCAGGGGGTGGCCTACAATGAGCAGTTCTTC
TRBJ1-2	.	TRBV4-2	few	CASSQDRGGGYTF	TGTGCCAGCAGCCAAGATCGGGGGGGTGGCTACACCTTC
TRBJ1-2	.	TRBV3-1/TRBV3-2	.	CASSLGHLSPYGYTF	TGTGCCAGCAGCCTTGGACATCTGAGTCCCTATGGCTACACCTTC
TRBJ1-1	TRBD1	TRBV19	.	CAIQGRGTEAFF	TGTGCCATACAGGGGCGCGGCACTGAAGCTTTCTTT
TRBJ2-2	.	TRBV5-1	.	CASSLRRGAETGELFF	TGCGCCAGCAGCCTACGGAGGGGGGCGGAAACCGGGGAGCTGTTTTTT
TRBJ2-1	.	TRBV4-2	.	CASSQDRGEQFF	TGTGCCAGCAGCCAAGACAGGGGCGAGCAGTTCTTC
TRBJ1-4	TRBD1	TRBV10-3	once	CAIRNGQGADEKLFF	TGTGCCATCAGAAACGGACAGGGGGCGGATGAAAAACTGTTTTTT
TRBJ2-7	.	TRBV7-8	few	CASRPGSYEQYF	TGTGCCAGCAGGCCCGGATCCTACGAGCAGTACTTC
TRBJ1-1	TRBD1	TRBV5-5	.	CASSRQGGAEAFF	TGTGCCAGCAGCAGACAGGGCGGCGCTGAAGCTTTCTTT
TRBJ2-7	.	TRBV27	.	CASSPNRVGEQYF	TGTGCCAGCAGTCCAAACAGGGTCGGAGAGCAGTACTTC
TRBJ2-5	TRBD1	TRBV6-6	.	CASSYSNRGSQETQYF	TGTGCCAGCAGTTACTCGAACAGGGGGAGCCAAGAGACCCAGTACTTC
TRBJ1-2	TRBD1	TRBV10-3	.	CATNGGQGAQDYGYTF	TGTGCCACGAATGGGGGACAGGGGGCGCAGGACTATGGCTACACCTTC
TRBJ1-1	.	TRBV19	.	CASSIEPRGRGTEAFF	TGTGCCAGTAGTATAGAGCCGAGGGGAAGGGGCACTGAAGCTTTCTTT
TRBJ1-2	TRBD1	TRBV19	.	CASERTGATVFGYTF	TGTGCCAGCGAGAGGACAGGGGCTACGGTCTTTGGCTACACCTTC
TRBJ1-1	TRBD1	TRBV27	.	CASTRTGGNTEAFF	TGTGCCAGCACCAGGACAGGGGGCAACACTGAAGCTTTCTTT
TRBJ2-7	.	TRBV4-1	.	CASSHPGGPGPRGSYEQYF	TGCGCCAGCAGCCATCCCGGGGGGCCGGGCCCACGGGGCTCCTACGAGCAGTACTTC
TRBJ2-7	.	TRBV12-5	.	CASGLGTHQDWQYF	TGTGCTAGTGGTTTGGGGACACACCAGGATTGGCAGTACTTC
TRBJ2-7	.	TRBV30	.	CAWSEGTFYEQYF	TGTGCCTGGAGTGAAGGGACCTTCTACGAGCAGTACTTC
TRBJ2-7	TRBD2	TRBV5-4	few	CASSLAPASGSSSYEQYF	TGTGCCAGCAGCTTGGCCCCGGCTAGCGGGTCTAGCTCCTACGAGCAGTACTTC
TRBJ2-7	.	TRBV18	.	CASSLQGGAGFYEQYF	TGTGCCAGCTCGCTTCAAGGGGGCGCGGGGTTTTACGAGCAGTACTTC
TRBJ2-2	.	TRBV9	.	CASSVGGAGRGELFF	TGTGCCAGCAGCGTAGGGGGTGCGGGGAGAGGGGAGCTGTTTTTT
TRBJ2-3	.	TRBV6-2/TRBV6-3	.	CASSNLFSGPGTDTQYF	TGTGCCAGCAGCAACCTGTTCTCCGGGCCGGGCACAGATACGCAGTATTTT
TRBJ1-3	.	TRBV5-1	.	CASSSNSETNTIYF	TGCGCCAGCAGCTCGAACAGCGAGACAAACACCATATATTTT
TRBJ1-5	.	TRBV19	once	CASWAPNSNQPQHF	TGTGCCAGTTGGGCCCCGAATAGCAATCAGCCCCAGCATTTT
TRBJ2-7	TRBD1	TRBV29-1	.	CSARGQAAYEQYF	TGCAGCGCCCGGGGACAGGCCGCCTACGAGCAGTACTTC
TRBJ2-6	.	TRBV18	.	CASSPGASGANVLTF	TGTGCCAGCTCACCGGGGGCGTCTGGGGCCAACGTCCTGACTTTC
TRBJ1-5	.	TRBV19	.	CASSLTGNSNQPQHF	TGTGCCAGTAGCCTGACAGGAAATAGCAATCAGCCCCAGCATTTT
TRBJ2-6	TRBD1	TRBV13	.	CASSPGGSGANVLTF	TGTGCCAGCAGTCCAGGGGGCTCTGGGGCCAACGTCCTGACTTTC
TRBJ2-3	.	TRBV4-2	.	CASSQLGKAGPDTQYF	TGTGCCAGCAGCCAATTAGGGAAGGCCGGGCCAGATACGCAGTATTTT
TRBJ1-3	TRBD1	TRBV5-1	.	CASSATGAGNTIYF	TGCGCCAGCAGCGCGACAGGGGCCGGAAACACCATATATTTT
TRBJ1-2	.	TRBV5-1	.	CASSLASGRGYGYTF	TGCGCCAGCAGCTTGGCCTCAGGCAGGGGCTATGGCTACACCTTC
TRBJ2-6	.	TRBV21-1	.	CASSRDSPGFSGANVLTF	TGTGCCAGCAGCAGGGACAGTCCGGGTTTCTCTGGGGCCAACGTCCTGACTTTC